The 16 T cell receptor beta chains below were found in one sample sequenced in a study of T cell clonality in common variable immunodeficiency. Libraries were prepared by immunoSEQ multiplex PCR; TCRdb keeps only in-frame clonotypes and omits some of them. The sample contains roughly 34,000 clones, none of them singletons. Sequenced material: peripheral blood mononuclear cells. Receptors were obtained from a person aged 18 to 70 in good health.

This clone has ten or more counts. The read ends 3 residues shy of where the CDR3 ends; the end is completed using the germline J gene. The chain has TRBV7-8 and TRBJ2-1; D is possibly TRBD2 (5 bases). The CDR3 loop spans 15 amino acids. V was shortened by 3 bases and J by 2 bases, with 11 bases between the two germline ends. Germline assignment: CDR1 SGHVS and CDR2 FQNEAQ. The CDR3 bases that were read are TGTGCCAGCAGCTTTCAGCGGTCCCCCTACAATGAG. This gives the protein CASSFQRSPYNE. The whole CDR3 is CASSFQRSPYNEQFF.

This clone was seen many times. The read ends 3 residues shy of where the CDR3 ends; the end is completed using the germline J gene. The V call is TRBV7-6, the J call TRBJ2-1, with TRBD2 identical over 8 bases. This CDR3 has 18 amino acids. Germline V gene lookup returns CDR1 SGHVS and CDR2 FNYEAQ. V shed 1 base, J shed 1 base, and the junction held 9 bases outside the gene matches. The CDR3 loop is CASSLDPASGPSYNEQFF. CDR3 DNA, as far as it was read: TGTGCCAGCAGCTTAGACCCGGCTAGCGGGCCGTCCTACAATGAG.

This clone was seen ten or more times. One junction end does not reproduce the germline sequence, and a read error may be involved. The read gets to within 3 residues of the CDR3 end, and the germline J gene fills in the rest. The chain is built from TRBV7-9 and TRBJ2-1; 7 bases agree with TRBD1. There are 13 residues in the CDR3. CDR1 and CDR2 (germline): SEHNR, FQNEAQ (reference sequence). The CDR3 protein is CASSLEQGNEQFF. The sequenced CDR3 bases are TGTGCCAGTAGCTTAGAACAGGGGAATGAG.

At least ten counts were recorded for this clone. The CDR3 region is CASSKYPGQEIYGYTF. The covered CDR3 bases are TGTGCCAGTAGCAAATACCCCGGACAGGAGATATATGGC. The V and J genes are TRBV19 and TRBJ1-2, with TRBD1 matching 7 bases. The CDR3 extends 3 residues past the end of the read, so its final part is completed from the germline J gene. Unmatched junction bases numbered 15, after V lost 6 bases and J lost 5 bases. CDR1 and CDR2 from the germline V gene are LNHDA and SQIVND (reference sequence). This CDR3 contains 16 residues.

This clone was detected many times. The missing CDR3 end, 3 residues past where the read stops, is filled in from the germline J gene. This chain uses TRBV20-1 with TRBJ2-5; D ambiguous. Trimming shortened V by 6 bases and J by 1 base, and 12 bases separated the two germline ends. This CDR3 comprises 13 residues. CDR1 and CDR2 (germline): DFQATT, SNEGSKA (reference sequence). The DNA read from the CDR3 is TGCAGTGCCCTTGACTCGACCCAAGAGACC. This codes for CSALDSTQET. The full CDR3 sequence reads CSALDSTQETQYF.

This clone was counted at least ten times. The read finishes 3 residues shy of the CDR3 end, and the germline J gene is used to complete it. The rearrangement uses TRBV27 and TRBJ2-7, with 8 positions matching TRBD1. Trimming cost V 4 bases and J 2 bases; bases outside gene matches: 10. Looked up from germline, CDR1 is MNHEY and CDR2 is SMNVEV (reference sequence). This CDR3 region has 16 residues. CDR3 region: CASSSSLGQVAYEQYF. The sequenced part of the CDR3 DNA is TGTGCCAGCAGTTCCTCTCTGGGACAGGTGGCCTACGAG.

Many counts were recorded for this clone. An end of the junction differs from the germline gene, which may be a read error. The read ends 3 residues before the CDR3 terminus; that terminus is restored from the germline J gene. This sequence joins TRBV7-7 and TRBJ2-2; 9 positions agree with TRBD1. Germline V gene data show CDR1 as SSHAT and CDR2 as FNYEAQ (reference sequence). The CDR3 covers 16 residues. This CDR3 reads CASSSSGTGMAGELFF. The CDR3 DNA, read in part, is TGTGCTAGCAGCTCATCCGGGACAGGGATGGCCGGGGAG.

This clone rates as medium-sized (0.01 to 0.1%). The read finishes 3 residues shy of the CDR3 end, and the germline J gene is used to complete it. The rearrangement joins TRBV10-3 to TRBJ2-5; possible D gene TRBD1, 5 bases. Trimming cost V 0 bases and J 7 bases, with 9 bases left between them. The germline gives CDR1 ENHRY, CDR2 SYGVKD. CDR3 size: 13 residues. The CDR3 loop reads CAISESTQGTQYF. Incomplete CDR3 DNA: TGTGCCATCAGTGAGTCGACCCAGGGGACC.

This clone was counted ten times or more. Relative to the germline gene, one junction end is altered; a read error may explain this. The missing CDR3 end, 3 residues past where the read stops, is filled in from the germline J gene. This sequence joins TRBV7-7 and TRBJ2-7; possible D gene TRBD1, 6 bases. Germline CDR1 reads SSHAT; CDR2 reads FNYEAQ (reference sequence). The CDR3 is 13 residues long. Partial CDR3 DNA: TGTGCTAGCAGCTTAGATCAGGGGTACGAG. Residues: CASSLDQGYE. The full CDR3 protein reads CASSLDQGYEQYF.

Many counts were recorded for this clone. The CDR3 end is not reached by the read, which stops 3 residues before it; the germline J gene fills it in. The chain uses TRBV12-3 or TRBV12-4 and TRBJ2-1; D possibly corresponds to TRBD1 (6 bases). The CDR3 is made up of 16 amino acids. The V end lost 6 bases, the J end lost 0 bases, and 15 bases lay between the germline ends. The CDR3 bases that were read are TGTGCCAGCAGACCCAGGGGTTATAGCTCCTACAATGAG. This encodes CASRPRGYSSYNE. The entire CDR3 protein reads CASRPRGYSSYNEQFF.

Ten or more counts support this clone. The missing CDR3 end, 3 residues past where the read stops, is filled in from the germline J gene. This sequence joins TRBV12-5 and TRBJ2-2; weak D call: TRBD2 (6 bases). Germline V CDR1 and CDR2: LGHNT, FRNRAP. This CDR3 contains 17 residues. The V end was cut by 6 bases, the J end by 3 bases, with 20 bases between. The part of the CDR3 DNA that was read is TGTGCTAGTGGCTTCCTTCTCGGGGGTTGGGACACCGGGGAG. Translating gives CASGFLLGGWDTGE. The CDR3 in full is CASGFLLGGWDTGELFF. Drawing the rest from reference TRBV12-5 and TRBJ2-2, the complete variable domain is DARVTQTPRHKVTEMGQEVTMRCQPILGHNTVFWYRQTMMQGLELLAYFRNRAPLDDSGMPKDRFSAEMPDATLATLKIQPSEPRDSAVYFCASGFLLGGWDTGELFFGEGSRLTVL.

This clone has at least ten counts. The junction differs from germline at one of its ends, possibly a read error. Read data end 3 residues before the CDR3 end; the end is taken from the germline J gene. The V gene is TRBV7-9, the J gene TRBJ2-7; D perhaps matches TRBD2 (7 bases). The germline V gene has CDR1 SEHNR and CDR2 FQNEAQ (reference sequence). The CDR3 extends over 14 amino acids. The CDR3 reads CASSLADSPYEQYF. Incomplete CDR3 DNA: TGTGCCAGCAGCCTAGCGGACAGCCCCTACGAG.

This clone was counted ten times or more. The read ends 3 residues before the CDR3 terminus; that terminus is restored from the germline J gene. The genes are TRBV19 and TRBJ1-2; D unclear. Germline CDR1 LNHDA, CDR2 SQIVND (reference sequence). The CDR3 has 10 amino acids. The DNA read from the CDR3 is TGTGCCAGTAGTCACAGAGAC. This codes for CASSHRD. The whole CDR3 sequence is CASSHRDYTF.

This clone was seen ten or more times. The CDR3 end is not reached by the read, which stops 3 residues before it; the germline J gene fills it in. The chain joins TRBV20-1 to TRBJ1-1; TRBD1 aligns across 7 bases. Germline V lookup: CDR1 DFQATT, CDR2 SNEGSKA (reference sequence). V lost 3 bases and J lost 2; bases outside the gene matches: 3. The CDR3 contains 13 residues. The CDR3 DNA, read in part, is TGCAGTGCTAGTGGACAGGACAACACTGAA. It translates to CSASGQDNTE. The entire CDR3 protein is CSASGQDNTEAFF.

Many counts were recorded for this clone. The read finishes 3 residues shy of the CDR3 end, and the germline J gene is used to complete it. The V gene is TRBV6-1, the J gene TRBJ2-7; 10 bases map to TRBD1. The CDR3 extends over 16 amino acids. The V segment lost 4 bases and the J segment 0 bases; nucleotides outside the gene matches: 6. CDR1 MNHNS and CDR2 SASEGT come from the germline V gene. The chain's CDR3 is CASSVGQGGRSYEQYF. The sequenced CDR3 bases are TGTGCCAGCAGTGTAGGACAGGGGGGACGCTCCTACGAG.

This clone was recorded many times. The read ends 3 residues before the CDR3 terminus; that terminus is restored from the germline J gene. The V gene is TRBV4-1, the J gene TRBJ2-1; 9 nucleotides match TRBD2. The CDR3 has 16 residues. CDR1 is MGHRA and CDR2 is YSYEKL in the germline V gene. V lost 4 bases and J lost 5; bases outside the gene matches: 9. The DNA read from the CDR3 is TGCGCCAGCAGCCTTCTATGGACTAGCGACAACAATGAG. Translation gives CASSLLWTSDNNE. The CDR3 reads in full as CASSLLWTSDNNEQFF.